One sample yielded the 23 T cell receptor beta chains listed below, sequenced in a study of CD4 T cell repertoires in COVID-19. The memory T cells were sequenced right after ex vivo isolation, without culture. Sequencing was performed with immunoSEQ multiplex PCR; in TCRdb, only in-frame clones are kept and a portion is missing. The data contain 20,000 to 30,000 clones, about 94% of them singletons. The sequencing here drew on circulating follicular helper CD4+ T cells (cTfh) from blood, taken before the COVID-19 pandemic. These receptors originate from a human donor who had COVID-19.

This clone occurred a few times. The chain has TRBV19 and TRBJ2-1, with TRBD2 matching over 9 bases. Germline V gene sequence: CDR1 LNHDA, CDR2 SQIVND (reference sequence). The CDR3 sequence is 15 residues long. V was pared by 1 base and J by 7 bases, with 5 bases of the junction left unmatched. As DNA, the CDR3 is TGTGCCAGTAGTATAGGTAGCGGGGGAAGGAATGAGCAGTTCTTC. Amino acids: CASSIGSGGRNEQFF.

J is TRBJ1-6 and V is TRBV6-5; D unresolved. Trimming removed 6 bases at V and 8 bases at J, with 8 bases between. From germline, CDR1 is MNHEY and CDR2 SVGAGI. This CDR3 region has 12 residues. CDR3: CASRLADSPLHF. DNA of the CDR3: TGTGCCAGCAGGTTGGCAGATTCACCCCTCCACTTT.

This clone appeared a single time. Additional DNA sequences in this sample encode the identical CDR3. This rearrangement joins TRBV6-5 to TRBJ1-4; 8 nucleotides match TRBD1. Per the germline V gene, CDR1 is MNHEY and CDR2 is SVGAGI. With 6 bases clipped from V and 7 bases from J, the junction kept 4 bases outside the gene matches. The CDR3 covers 13 residues. The CDR3, as DNA: TGTGCCAGCAGCCCAGACAGGGGTGAAAAACTGTTTTTT. Protein sequence: CASSPDRGEKLFF.

The chain employs TRBV6-1 and TRBJ1-2, with TRBD1 as a possible D gene (5 bases). The CDR3 consists of 13 residues. Trimming took 2 bases from V and 8 from J, leaving 12 bases between them. CDR1 is MNHNS, CDR2 SASEGT, per germline. DNA for the CDR3: TGTGCCAGCAGTGAACGGTGGGGGAGGGGCTACACCTTC. Its protein is CASSERWGRGYTF.

This chain links TRBV5-1 with TRBJ2-2, with 10 bases lining up with TRBD2. Per the germline V gene, CDR1 is SGHRS and CDR2 is YFSETQ. The CDR3 consists of 16 residues. V shed 4 bases, J shed 3 bases, and the junction held 6 bases outside the gene matches. The CDR3 reads CASSGGTSEHTGELFF. For the CDR3, the DNA is TGCGCCAGCAGCGGAGGGACTAGCGAACACACCGGGGAGCTGTTTTTT.

This chain links TRBV2 with TRBJ2-5; possibly TRBD2 for D (6 bases). The CDR3 extends over 13 amino acids. The germline V gene has CDR1 SNHLY and CDR2 FYNNEI. Trimming left V 7 bases short and J 1 base short, with 10 bases between. Here the CDR3 DNA reads TGTGCCAGCACCAGCGGGTCCCAAGAGACCCAGTACTTC. Translated, it gives CASTSGSQETQYF.

CDR3 in amino acids: CASSFEGGRGDTQYF. CDR3 coding DNA: TGTGCCAGCAGCTTCGAGGGGGGGAGAGGAGATACGCAGTATTTT. The chain combines TRBV5-4 with TRBJ2-3; TRBD2 is a possible D gene (7 bases). Deletions cut 2 bases from V and 5 bases from J, with 15 bases between. The length of the CDR3 is 15 residues. Germline loops: CDR1 SGHNT, CDR2 YYREEE (reference sequence).

The rearrangement uses TRBV7-9 and TRBJ2-7; TRBD2 aligns across 14 bases. The V gene end was trimmed by 2 bases and the J gene end by 2 bases; junction bases not matched to a gene: 5. The CDR3 extends over 17 amino acids. The germline V gene has CDR1 SEHNR and CDR2 FQNEAQ (reference sequence). The CDR3, as DNA: TGTGCCAGCAGCTTACTACCGACTAGCGGGGGGGCCTACGAGCAGTACTTC. Encoded protein: CASSLLPTSGGAYEQYF.

This clone appeared once. The rearrangement uses TRBV30 and TRBJ1-5; D remains ambiguous. Germline lookup yields CDR1 GTSNPN and CDR2 SVGIG (reference sequence). Trimming shortened V by 1 base and J by 0 bases, and 7 bases separated the two germline ends. This CDR3 contains 14 residues. CDR3 loop: CAWSGEGSNQPQHF. The CDR3 coding sequence is TGTGCCTGGAGTGGCGAGGGTAGCAATCAGCCCCAGCATTTT. Based on the CDR3 plus reference TRBV30 and TRBJ1-5, the full variable domain is SQTIHQWPATLVQPVGSPLSLECTVEGTSNPNLYWYRQAAGRGLQLLFYSVGIGQISSEVPQNLSASRPQDRQFILSSKKLLLSDSGFYLCAWSGEGSNQPQHFGDGTRLSIL.

The rearrangement uses TRBV5-1 and TRBJ1-1; 8 positions match TRBD1. V lost 2 bases to trimming and J lost 5 bases; unmatched junction nucleotides: 5. In germline, CDR1 is SGHRS, CDR2 YFSETQ. CDR3 size: 14 residues. Written as DNA, the CDR3 is TGCGCCAGCAGCTTCCAGGGGGCGCGGACTGAAGCTTTCTTT. Its protein product is CASSFQGARTEAFF.

The CDR3 region is CASSPRIGGGRVNEQFF. The CDR3 DNA sequence: TGTGCCAGCAGCCCGCGGATTGGGGGAGGTAGGGTCAATGAGCAGTTCTTC. The chain joins TRBV7-2 to TRBJ2-1; a possible D gene is TRBD2 (6 bases). The CDR3 contains 17 residues. Deletions cut 5 bases from V and 6 bases from J, with 23 bases between. CDR1 SGHTA and CDR2 FQGNSA come from the germline V gene.

This chain connects TRBV29-1 to TRBJ2-3; weak D call: TRBD2 (6 bases). CDR1 SQVTM and CDR2 ANQGSEA come from the germline V gene. The CDR3 covers 14 residues. Trimming cost V 1 base and J 1 base, with 9 bases left between them. CDR3 bases: TGCAGCGTTGAAGGCGGGGTTCGCACAGATACGCAGTATTTT. This translates into CSVEGGVRTDTQYF.

The rearrangement uses TRBV19 and TRBJ1-2; 8 bases agree with TRBD1. Trimming took 7 bases from V and 2 from J; bases not matched to a gene: 6. This CDR3 is built from 14 residues. CDR1 is LNHDA, CDR2 SQIVND, per germline (reference sequence). The CDR3 DNA reads TGTGCCAGTAAATCCGGACAGGGAAACTATGGCTACACCTTC. Its translation: CASKSGQGNYGYTF.

This clone was recorded a few times. V gene TRBV19 combines with J gene TRBJ1-3, with D hard to call. The CDR3 is made up of 13 amino acids. Germline V gives CDR1 LNHDA, CDR2 SQIVND (reference sequence). V gave up 3 bases and J gave up 4 bases, with 7 bases separating them. Written as DNA, the CDR3 is TGTGCCAGTAGTATGCAGTTGGGAAACACCATATATTTT. Amino acid sequence: CASSMQLGNTIYF.

V gene TRBV7-9 combines with J gene TRBJ1-6, with TRBD1 identical over 7 bases. Germline V CDR1 and CDR2: SEHNR, FQNEAQ (reference sequence). This CDR3 has 12 amino acids. The CDR3 region is CTGQLQRSPLHF. DNA of the CDR3: TGTACGGGACAGCTTCAACGTTCACCCCTCCACTTT.

The chain couples TRBV29-1 to TRBJ1-5; a possible D gene is TRBD1 (6 bases). Germline CDR1 is SQVTM and CDR2 is ANQGSEA. The CDR3 is 14 residues long. Trimming shortened V by 4 bases and J by 4 bases, and 14 bases separated the two germline ends. CDR3 DNA sequence: TGCAGCGTTGCCACCGGACAGTCAAATCAGCCCCAGCATTTT. This encodes CSVATGQSNQPQHF. Drawing the rest from reference TRBV29-1 and TRBJ1-5, the complete variable domain is SAVISQKPSRDICQRGTSLTIQCQVDSQVTMMFWYRQQPGQSLTLIATANQGSEATYESGFVIDKFPISRPNLTFSTLTVSNMSPEDSSIYLCSVATGQSNQPQHFGDGTRLSIL.

The chain employs TRBV7-3 and TRBJ2-1; TRBD2 aligns across 8 bases. V was pared by 1 base and J by 10 bases, with 9 bases of the junction left unmatched. Germline CDR1 is SGHTA and CDR2 is FQGTGA. The CDR3 is made up of 15 amino acids. CDR3 DNA: TGTGCCAGCAGCTTAAACGGGGGGGCGGAACGGGAGCAGTTCTTC. Translating gives CASSLNGGAEREQFF.

The chain has TRBV11-3 and TRBJ1-3, with D uncertain. V lost 5 bases and J 5 bases, leaving 19 bases between the germline ends. Germline V gene data show CDR1 as SGHNT and CDR2 as YENEEA. The CDR3 spans 16 residues. The CDR3 DNA follows: TGTGCCAGCAGCCCGACCTCGGGGAGCGGGCGAAACACCATATATTTT. Its translation is CASSPTSGSGRNTIYF.

This clone occurred a few times. The chain employs TRBV2 and TRBJ2-2, with 12 nucleotides matching TRBD2. The V gene end was trimmed by 6 bases and the J gene end by 5 bases; junction bases not matched to a gene: 7. The CDR3 runs to 16 residues. Germline V CDR1 and CDR2: SNHLY, FYNNEI. This CDR3 is CASSGLAGRGTGELFF. In DNA form, the CDR3 reads TGTGCCAGCAGCGGACTAGCGGGACGGGGTACCGGGGAGCTGTTTTTT.

The chain recombines TRBV19 with TRBJ2-1, with TRBD2 identical over 10 bases. This CDR3 is built from 16 residues. Losses at the gene ends were 2 bases for V and 3 bases for J; bases not matched to a gene: 4. Per germline, CDR1 LNHDA and CDR2 SQIVND (reference sequence). The CDR3 coding sequence is TGTGCCAGTAGTATATGGCTAGCGGGAGACTACAATGAGCAGTTCTTC. Translated: CASSIWLAGDYNEQFF.

This clone is a singleton in its sample. The junction departs from germline at one end; a sequencing error may be responsible. The sample has other DNA sequences that encode this CDR3 too. The chain couples TRBV11-2 to TRBJ1-6; 7 nucleotides line up with TRBD1. CDR1 and CDR2 (germline): SGHAT, FQNNGV. The CDR3 has 15 residues. This CDR3 is CASSSRQGNNSPLHF. In DNA form, the CDR3 reads TGTGCCAGCAGCTCCCGACAGGGAAACAATTCCCCCCTCCACTTT.

The count of this clone is one. The V and J genes are TRBV7-2 and TRBJ2-5; the match to TRBD2 covers 10 bases. V lost 5 bases, J lost 5 bases, and 8 bases stayed unmatched. The CDR3 is 15 residues long. Looked up from germline, CDR1 is SGHTA and CDR2 is FQGNSA. In nucleotides, the CDR3 is TGTGCCAGCAGCGCAACTAGCGGGGCGGGGGAGACCCAGTACTTC. Encoded protein: CASSATSGAGETQYF.

This clone was observed a handful of times. This chain links TRBV2 with TRBJ2-3, with 9 bases lining up with TRBD2. Germline assignment: CDR1 SNHLY and CDR2 FYNNEI. With V trimmed by 8 bases and J by 4 bases, 4 bases remained unmatched. The CDR3 is made up of 13 amino acids. CDR3: CASQASGADTQYF. The CDR3 nucleotides are TGTGCCAGCCAGGCTAGCGGGGCAGATACGCAGTATTTT.